These 5 T cell receptor beta chains originate from one sample sequenced in a study of read filtering for tumor transcriptome and immune sequencing. This library used 300 to 500 ng RNA and molecular barcoded adaptors spanning alpha/delta and beta/gamma chains. TCRdb re-derived calls from the reads in MiXCR, one entry per CDR3 protein. The table shows around 20,000 distinct CDR3 sequences, with roughly a fifth occurring only once. Sequences were obtained from a population of CD138-negative cells sorted from bone marrow. The receptor source for this set is a donor aged 40 or over with multiple myeloma.

Many counts were recorded for this clonotype. The CDR3 spells CASIGTGFEQYF. In nucleotides, the CDR3 is TGTGCCAGCATCGGGACAGGGTTTGAGCAGTACTTC. V is TRBV28 and J is TRBJ2-7; 9 bases align to TRBD1. Germline assignment: CDR1 MDHEN and CDR2 SYDVKM. CDR3 length: 12 residues. V lost 7 bases to trimming and J lost 7 bases; unmatched junction nucleotides: 5. The variable domain in full, with the rest retrieved from reference TRBV28 and TRBJ2-7, is DVKVTQSSRYLVKRTGEKVFLECVQDMDHENMFWYRQDPGLGLRLIYFSYDVKMKEKGDIPEGYSVSREKKERFSLILESASTNQTSMYLCASIGTGFEQYFGPGTRLTVT.

The sample holds a few counts of this clonotype. A much more abundant neighbour one base away suggests this may be a read error. The rearrangement joins TRBV19 to TRBJ1-1, with a possible D match to TRBD1 (5 bases). The germline V and J ends were trimmed by 11 bases and 6 bases, with 19 bases remaining between them. The CDR3 spans 13 residues. Germline CDR1 reads LNHDA; CDR2 reads SQIVND (reference sequence). CDR3 residues: CAGTPGNYAEAFF. The CDR3, as DNA: TGTGCCGGTACTCCAGGGAATTACGCTGAAGCTTTCTTT.

This clonotype was observed a handful of times. The genes are TRBV9 and TRBJ2-5; D remains unclear. This CDR3 has 13 amino acids. The germline V gene has CDR1 SGDLS and CDR2 YYNGEE. Trimming removed 3 bases from V and 5 bases from J, with 11 bases in between. The CDR3 coding sequence is TGTGCCAGCAGCGCCAGCCCCGGGGAGACCCAGTACTTC. This translates into CASSASPGETQYF.

This clonotype has only a few counts. V and J are TRBV6-5 and TRBJ2-2; D is undetermined. The length of the CDR3 is 15 residues. With 6 bases removed from V and 3 bases from J, the gap between germline ends came to 14 bases. CDR1 is MNHEY, CDR2 SVGAGI, per germline. Here the CDR3 reads CASRQSYSDTGELFF. As DNA, the CDR3 is TGTGCCAGCAGGCAGTCATACTCAGACACCGGGGAGCTGTTTTTT.

With respect to this clonotype: A much larger clone differs by one base, so this may be a read error. The V gene is TRBV7-6, the J gene TRBJ2-1, with D possibly TRBD2 on 6 matching bases. Germline lookup yields CDR1 SGHVS and CDR2 FNYEAQ. The CDR3 runs to 16 residues. The CDR3: CASSLRSGPFYNGQFF. CDR3 bases: TGTGCCAGCAGCTTAAGGAGCGGGCCCTTTTACAATGGGCAGTTCTTC.